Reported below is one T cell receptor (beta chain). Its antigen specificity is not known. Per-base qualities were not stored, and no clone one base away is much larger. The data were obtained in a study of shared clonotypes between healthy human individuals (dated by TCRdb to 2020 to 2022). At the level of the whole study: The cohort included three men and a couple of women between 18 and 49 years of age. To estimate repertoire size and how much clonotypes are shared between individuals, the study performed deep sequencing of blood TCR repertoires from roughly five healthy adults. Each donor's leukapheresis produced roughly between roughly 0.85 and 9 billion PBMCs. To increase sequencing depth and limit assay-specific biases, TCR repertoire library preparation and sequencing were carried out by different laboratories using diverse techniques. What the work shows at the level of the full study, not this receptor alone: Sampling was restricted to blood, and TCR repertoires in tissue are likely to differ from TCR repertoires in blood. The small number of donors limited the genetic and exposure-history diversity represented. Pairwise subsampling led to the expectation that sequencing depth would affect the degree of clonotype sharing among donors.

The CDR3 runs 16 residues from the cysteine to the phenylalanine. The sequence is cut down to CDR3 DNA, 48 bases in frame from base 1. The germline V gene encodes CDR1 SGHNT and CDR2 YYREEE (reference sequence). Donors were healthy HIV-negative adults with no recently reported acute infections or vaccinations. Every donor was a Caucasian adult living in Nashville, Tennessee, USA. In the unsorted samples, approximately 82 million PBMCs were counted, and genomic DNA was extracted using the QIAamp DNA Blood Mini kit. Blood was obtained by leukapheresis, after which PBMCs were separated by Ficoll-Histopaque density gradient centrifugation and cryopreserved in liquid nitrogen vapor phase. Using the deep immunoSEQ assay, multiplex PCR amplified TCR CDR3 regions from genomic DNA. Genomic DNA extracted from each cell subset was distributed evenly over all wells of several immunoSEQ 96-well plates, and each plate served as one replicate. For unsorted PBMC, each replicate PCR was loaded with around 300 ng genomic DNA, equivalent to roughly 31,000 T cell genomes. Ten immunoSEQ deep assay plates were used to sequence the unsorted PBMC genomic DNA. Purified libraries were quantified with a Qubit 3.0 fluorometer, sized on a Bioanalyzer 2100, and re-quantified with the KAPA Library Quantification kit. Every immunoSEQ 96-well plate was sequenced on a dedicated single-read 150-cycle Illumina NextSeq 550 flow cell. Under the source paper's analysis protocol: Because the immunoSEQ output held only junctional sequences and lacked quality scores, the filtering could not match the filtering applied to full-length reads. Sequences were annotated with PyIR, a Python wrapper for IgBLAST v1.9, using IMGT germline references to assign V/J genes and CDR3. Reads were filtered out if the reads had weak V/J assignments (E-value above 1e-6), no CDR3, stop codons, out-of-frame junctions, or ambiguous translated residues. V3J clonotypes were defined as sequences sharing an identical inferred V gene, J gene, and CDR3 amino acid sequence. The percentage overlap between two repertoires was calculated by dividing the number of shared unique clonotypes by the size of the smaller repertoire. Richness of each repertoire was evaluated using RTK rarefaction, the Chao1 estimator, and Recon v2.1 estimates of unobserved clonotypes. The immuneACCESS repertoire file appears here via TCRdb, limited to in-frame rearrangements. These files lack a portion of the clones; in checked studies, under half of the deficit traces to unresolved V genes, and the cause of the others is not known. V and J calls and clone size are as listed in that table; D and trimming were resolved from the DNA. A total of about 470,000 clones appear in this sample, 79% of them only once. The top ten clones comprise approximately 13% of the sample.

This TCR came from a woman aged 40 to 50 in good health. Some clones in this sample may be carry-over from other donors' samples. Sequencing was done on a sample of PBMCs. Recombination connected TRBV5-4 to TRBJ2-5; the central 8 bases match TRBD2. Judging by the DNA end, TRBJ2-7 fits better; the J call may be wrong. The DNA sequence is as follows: TGTGCCAGCAGTTCCTCGCCACTAGCGGAGGAATACGAGCAGTACTTC. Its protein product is CASSSSPLAEEYEQYF.